These T cell receptor beta chains were read from a single sample in a study of regulatory T cells. This table comes from immunoSEQ multiplex PCR, and its TCRdb copy is limited to in-frame clones, with some not included. The sample lists about 35,000 clones, approximately 91% seen once, with 2% to 3% in the top ten. Input material: conventional CD4+ T cells sorted from blood. The receptors stem from a young adult with CD3G deficiency. Both conserved end residues are part of each CDR3. The D gene is left open where the match is weak. Rows may omit the clone size; those that give it use once, few, many or a size class.

>TRBJ1-2|TRBV10-3|TRBD1|-
TGTGCCATCAGTGAGTACAGGGGGCCTTCCGGCTACACCTTC
CAISEYRGPSGYTF
>TRBJ2-1|TRBV19|-|-
TGTGCCAGTAGTATTGCAGGAGTCTACAATGAGCAGTTCTTC
CASSIAGVYNEQFF
>TRBJ1-6|TRBV5-1|-|-
TGCGCCAGCAGCTTGGGACACACGAATTCACCCCTCCACTTT
CASSLGHTNSPLHF
>TRBJ2-7|TRBV28|TRBD1|-
TGTGCCAGCAGTTTGGCGGGACAGGGAGGGTACGAGCAGTACTTC
CASSLAGQGGYEQYF
>TRBJ2-5|TRBV7-8|-|once
TGTGCCAGCAGCCGGATGGATATGAGGGAGACCCAGTACTTC
CASSRMDMRETQYF
>TRBJ2-1|TRBV19|TRBD1|-
TGTGCCAGCCTGGGACAGGGGGGCGAGCAGTTCTTC
CASLGQGGEQFF
>TRBJ2-7|TRBV6-1|-|-
TGTGCCAGCACCAAGGGGGACTCCTACGAGCAGTACTTC
CASTKGDSYEQYF
>TRBJ2-1|TRBV10-3|TRBD1|-
TGTGCCATGAGCCCGGGACAGGGGTCCTACAATGAGCAGTTCTTC
CAMSPGQGSYNEQFF
>TRBJ1-2|TRBV6-1|TRBD1|-
TGTGCCAGCAGCGCCTCGGACAGGGTCGGCTATGGCTACACCTTC
CASSASDRVGYGYTF
>TRBJ1-2|TRBV6-6|TRBD1|-
TGTGCCAGCAGCTATCCGGGACAGGGACATGGCTACACCTTC
CASSYPGQGHGYTF
>TRBJ2-5|TRBV5-1|-|once
TGCGCCAGCAGCTTGGAAGGAGAGACCCAGTACTTC
CASSLEGETQYF
>TRBJ1-1|TRBV6-4|-|-
TGTGCCAGGGGCGTGTGGGGGAACACTGAAGCTTTCTTT
CARGVWGNTEAFF
>TRBJ2-3|TRBV10-2|TRBD2|once
TGCGCCAGCAGCCGCCTGCGGGGGGGCATCGCAGATACGCAGTATTTT
CASSRLRGGIADTQYF
>TRBJ2-3|TRBV7-7|-|-
TGTGCTAGCAGCTTATCAGTCGCAGATACGCAGTATTTT
CASSLSVADTQYF
>TRBJ1-2|TRBV5-1|TRBD1|-
TGCGCCAGCAGCTTGGGCGGACAGGGGGCGGAAGGCTACACCTTC
CASSLGGQGAEGYTF
>TRBJ2-7|TRBV30|TRBD2|-
TGTGCCTGGAGTGTACTCCCGGGACTAGCGTACGTCTTCCACGAGCAGTACTTC
CAWSVLPGLAYVFHEQYF
>TRBJ2-1|TRBV19|-|-
TGTGCCAGTAGTATTCAGGGATCCTACAATGAGCAGTTCTTC
CASSIQGSYNEQFF
>TRBJ2-5|TRBV7-9|TRBD2|-
TGTGCCAGCAGCTTAGGAGTCTTAGCGGGGGGAGAAGAGACCCAGTACTTC
CASSLGVLAGGEETQYF
>TRBJ2-1|TRBV28|TRBD1|-
TGTGCCAGCAGTTCCGCGGAACAGGGGCCCAATGAGCAGTTCTTC
CASSSAEQGPNEQFF
>TRBJ2-2|TRBV27|-|-
TGTGCCAGCAGTCGCAACAGGTTCTCCGCGAACACCGGGGAGCTGTTTTTT
CASSRNRFSANTGELFF
>TRBJ2-1|TRBV5-1|TRBD2|-
TGCGCCAGCAGCCCGGGGGGGGTGCGTGGTGAGCAGTTCTTC
CASSPGGVRGEQFF
>TRBJ2-2|TRBV13|-|-
TGTGCCAGCAGTCGGGGCCCACCCGGGGAGCTGTTTTTT
CASSRGPPGELFF
>TRBJ1-1|TRBV5-1|-|-
TGCGCCAGCAGCTTTGGGGGCTATTACACTGAAGCTTTCTTT
CASSFGGYYTEAFF
>TRBJ2-2|TRBV19|-|-
TGTGCCAGTAGTATCCGACCTACTACCGGGGAGCTGTTTTTT
CASSIRPTTGELFF
>TRBJ2-7|TRBV7-9|-|-
TGTGCCAGCAGCTTAGGAGGGACTTCGTTGGGAGAGCAGTACTTC
CASSLGGTSLGEQYF
>TRBJ2-1|TRBV28|-|-
TGTGCCAGCAGTTCACTGAGGCGGAAAAGGAGCTCCTACAATGAGCAGTTCTTC
CASSSLRRKRSSYNEQFF
>TRBJ2-7|TRBV5-1|TRBD1|-
TGCGCCAGCAGCTTGGGCGGGACAGGCGCCTACGAGCAGTACTTC
CASSLGGTGAYEQYF
>TRBJ2-5|TRBV6-1|TRBD1|-
TGTGCCAGCGGAGTACAGGGGGCTTGGGGGACCCAGTACTTC
CASGVQGAWGTQYF
>TRBJ1-3|TRBV6-1|-|-
TGTGCCAGCAGAGATACAGGGCAGAGTGACACCATATATTTT
CASRDTGQSDTIYF
>TRBJ1-1|TRBV18|-|-
TGTGCCAGCTCACGAAAGGTCGACACTGAAGCTTTCTTT
CASSRKVDTEAFF
>TRBJ2-3|TRBV5-1|-|-
TGCGCCAGCAGCTTGGGCCGGAAAGCAGATACGCAGTATTTT
CASSLGRKADTQYF
>TRBJ2-6|TRBV18|-|-
TGTGCCAGCTCACCAGGGCACGCTGGGGCCAACGTCCTGACTTTC
CASSPGHAGANVLTF
>TRBJ2-7|TRBV6-6|-|-
TGTGCCAGCAGTCCCCTCCGGCACACCTACGAGCAGTACTTC
CASSPLRHTYEQYF
>TRBJ2-7|TRBV28|-|-
TGTGCCAGCAGTTCCCGACATTCCTACGAGCAGTACTTC
CASSSRHSYEQYF
>TRBJ2-3|TRBV5-1|-|-
TGCGCCAGCAGCCTAACGGGCCTTCGGGGAGATACGCAGTATTTT
CASSLTGLRGDTQYF
>TRBJ2-2|TRBV11-2|-|once
TGTGCCAGCAGCTTAGGATGGGGGACGAACACCGGGGAGCTGTTTTTT
CASSLGWGTNTGELFF
>TRBJ2-3|TRBV5-1|TRBD2|-
TGCGCCAGCAGTTCTGGGACTAGCGGGGCCCTTCCCCATTTT
CASSSGTSGALPHF
>TRBJ2-1|TRBV6-1|TRBD1|-
TGTGCCAGCAGGAGGGACAGCTCCTACAATGAGCAGTTCTTC
CASRRDSSYNEQFF
>TRBJ1-2|TRBV7-9|-|-
TGTGCCAGCAGCCAATACGAGGGGAGTGGCTACACCTTC
CASSQYEGSGYTF
>TRBJ2-1|TRBV6-1|-|-
TGTGCCAGCAGTGAATCCGGAAACAATGAGCAGTTCTTC
CASSESGNNEQFF
>TRBJ2-7|TRBV6-1|-|once
TGTGCCAGCAGTGAGGGCGAGCAGTACTTC
CASSEGEQYF
>TRBJ2-1|TRBV29-1|-|once
TGCAGCGCCTGCCGGCAGCTAGACAATGAGCAGTTCTTC
CSACRQLDNEQFF
>TRBJ2-2|TRBV27|TRBD2|-
TGTGCCAGCAGCTCCCCTCGGCGGCGGGAGCGGAACACCGGGGAGCTGTTTTTT
CASSSPRRRERNTGELFF
>TRBJ2-3|TRBV6-1|TRBD1|-
TGTGCCAGCAGTGAAGAAAGGGGGCCAGATACGCAGTATTTT
CASSEERGPDTQYF
>TRBJ2-1|TRBV5-1|-|-
TGCGCCAGCAGCTTGGGTACCCAGGGTGGTGAGCAGTTCTTC
CASSLGTQGGEQFF
>TRBJ1-3|TRBV7-9|-|-
TGTGCCAGCAGCTTAACTGGCTCTGGAAACACCATATATTTT
CASSLTGSGNTIYF
>TRBJ2-7|TRBV7-8|-|-
TGTGCCAGCAGCCTCGGACAAGGCTCACGCTACGAGCAGTACTTC
CASSLGQGSRYEQYF
>TRBJ2-1|TRBV9|-|-
TGTGCCAGCAGCGGGGGCTCCCCTGGGGAGCAGTTCTTC
CASSGGSPGEQFF
>TRBJ2-7|TRBV6-1|-|-
TGTGCCAGCAGGGAACCAGGAGGCGCGACCTACGAGCAGTACTTC
CASREPGGATYEQYF
>TRBJ2-2|TRBV30|-|-
TGTGCCTGGAGTCTGCAAAACACCGGGGAGCTGTTTTTT
CAWSLQNTGELFF